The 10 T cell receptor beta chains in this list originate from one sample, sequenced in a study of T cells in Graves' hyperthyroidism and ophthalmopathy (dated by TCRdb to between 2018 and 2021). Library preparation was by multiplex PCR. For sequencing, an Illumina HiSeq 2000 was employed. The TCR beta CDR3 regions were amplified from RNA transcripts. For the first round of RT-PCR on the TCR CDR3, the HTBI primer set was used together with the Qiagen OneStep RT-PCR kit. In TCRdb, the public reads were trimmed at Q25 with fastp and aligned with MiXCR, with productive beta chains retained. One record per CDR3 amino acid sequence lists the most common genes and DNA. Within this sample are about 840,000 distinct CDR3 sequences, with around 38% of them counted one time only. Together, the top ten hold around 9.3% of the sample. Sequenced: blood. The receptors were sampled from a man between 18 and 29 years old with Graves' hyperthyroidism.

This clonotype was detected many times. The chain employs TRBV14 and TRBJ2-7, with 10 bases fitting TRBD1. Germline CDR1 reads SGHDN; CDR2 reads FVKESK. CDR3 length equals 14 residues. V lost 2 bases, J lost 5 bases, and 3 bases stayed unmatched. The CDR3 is CASSQSGTGDEQYF. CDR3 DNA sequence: TGTGCCAGCAGCCAATCCGGGACAGGGGACGAGCAGTACTTC.

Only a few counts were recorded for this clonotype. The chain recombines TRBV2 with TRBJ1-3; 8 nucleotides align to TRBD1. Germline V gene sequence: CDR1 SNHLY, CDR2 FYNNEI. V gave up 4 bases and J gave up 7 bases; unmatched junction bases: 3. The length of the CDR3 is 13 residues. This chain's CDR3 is CASSGGQGNTIYF. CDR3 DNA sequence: TGTGCCAGCAGTGGTGGACAGGGTAACACCATATATTTT.

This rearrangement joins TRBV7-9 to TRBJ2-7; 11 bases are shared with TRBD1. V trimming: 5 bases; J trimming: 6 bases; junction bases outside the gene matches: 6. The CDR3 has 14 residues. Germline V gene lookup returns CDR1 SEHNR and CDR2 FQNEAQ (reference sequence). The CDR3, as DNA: TGTGCCAGCAGCGCGTCCGGGACAGGGGGCGAGCAGTACTTC. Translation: CASSASGTGGEQYF.

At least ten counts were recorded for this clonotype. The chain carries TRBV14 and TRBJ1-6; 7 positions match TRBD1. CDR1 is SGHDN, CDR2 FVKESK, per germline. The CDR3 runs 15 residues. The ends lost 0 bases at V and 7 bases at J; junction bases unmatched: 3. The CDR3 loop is CASSQEGTANSPLHF. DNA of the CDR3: TGTGCCAGCAGCCAAGAAGGGACAGCAAATTCACCCCTCCACTTT.

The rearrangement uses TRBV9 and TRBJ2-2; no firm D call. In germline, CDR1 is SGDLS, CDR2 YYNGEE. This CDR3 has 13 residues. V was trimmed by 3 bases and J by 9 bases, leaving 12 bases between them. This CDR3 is CASSGIIERELFF. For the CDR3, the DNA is TGTGCCAGCAGCGGTATCATTGAACGGGAGCTGTTTTTT.

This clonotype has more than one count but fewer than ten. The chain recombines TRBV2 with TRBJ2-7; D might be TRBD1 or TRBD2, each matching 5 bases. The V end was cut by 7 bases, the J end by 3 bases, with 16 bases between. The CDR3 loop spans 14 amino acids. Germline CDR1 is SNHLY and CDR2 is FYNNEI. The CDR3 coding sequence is TGTGCCAGCATCTCTACCGGGGACCTCTACGAGCAGTACTTC. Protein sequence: CASISTGDLYEQYF.

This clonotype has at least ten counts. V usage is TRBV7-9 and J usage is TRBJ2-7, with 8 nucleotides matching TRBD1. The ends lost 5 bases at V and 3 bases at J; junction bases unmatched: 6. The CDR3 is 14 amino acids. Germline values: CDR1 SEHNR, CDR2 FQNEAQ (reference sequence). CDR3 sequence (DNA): TGTGCCAGCAGCCTCGGACAGGGATTCTACGAGCAGTACTTC. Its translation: CASSLGQGFYEQYF.

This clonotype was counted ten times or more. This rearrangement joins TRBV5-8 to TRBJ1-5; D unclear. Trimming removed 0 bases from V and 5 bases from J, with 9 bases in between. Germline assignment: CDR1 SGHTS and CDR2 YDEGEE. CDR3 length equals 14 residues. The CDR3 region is CASSLEGSYQPQHF. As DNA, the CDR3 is TGTGCCAGCAGCTTGGAAGGCAGCTATCAGCCCCAGCATTTT.

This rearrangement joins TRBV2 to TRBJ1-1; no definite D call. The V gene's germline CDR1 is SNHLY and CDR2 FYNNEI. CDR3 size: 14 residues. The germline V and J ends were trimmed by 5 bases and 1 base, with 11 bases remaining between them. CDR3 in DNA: TGTGCCAGCAGTTACGGCTTAGGGAACACTGAAGCTTTCTTT. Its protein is CASSYGLGNTEAFF.

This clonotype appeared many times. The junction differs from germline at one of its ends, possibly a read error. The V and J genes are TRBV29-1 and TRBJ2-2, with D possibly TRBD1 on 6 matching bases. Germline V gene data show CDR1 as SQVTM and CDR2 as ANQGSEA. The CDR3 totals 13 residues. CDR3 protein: CSVARGNSGELFF. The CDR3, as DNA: TGCAGCGTTGCCAGGGGTAACAGCGGGGAGCTGTTTTTT.